The 19 T cell receptor beta chains presented below share a single source sample, sequenced in a study of T cell responses to AZD1222 COVID-19 vaccine. The repertoire was sequenced with immunoSEQ multiplex PCR; TCRdb's copy has only in-frame clones and lacks some. The repertoire holds over 50,000 clones, with around 92% as singletons. The material sequenced was peripheral blood, taken 28 days after the second AZD1222 dose. The receptors stem from an adult who received the AZD1222 COVID-19 vaccine.

A remark on this clone: The same CDR3 can be traced to other DNA sequences in this sample. V gene TRBV7-9 combines with J gene TRBJ1-6, with D perhaps matching TRBD1 (5 bases). Germline CDR1 reads SEHNR; CDR2 reads FQNEAQ (reference sequence). The length of the CDR3 is 16 residues. The V and J ends lost 1 base and 3 bases respectively, with 10 bases between them. The CDR3 DNA reads TGTGCCAGCAGCTTAGGCCAGGGATTCTATAATTCACCCCTCCACTTT. This codes for CASSLGQGFYNSPLHF.

The chain combines TRBV6-6 with TRBJ2-3, with a tentative D call TRBD1 (5 bases). Trimming stripped 5 bases from V and 3 bases from J, with 18 bases between. Germline CDR1 MNHNY, CDR2 SVGAGI (reference sequence). The CDR3 loop spans 16 amino acids. The CDR3 loop reads CASSAPSTVGTDTQYF. CDR3 DNA: TGTGCCAGCAGTGCGCCGTCGACAGTGGGGACAGATACGCAGTATTTT.

The V call is TRBV6-5, the J call TRBJ1-1; D is uncertain. V lost 0 bases and J 7 bases, leaving 15 bases between the germline ends. The CDR3 length is 15 residues. The germline gives CDR1 MNHEY, CDR2 SVGAGI. CDR3 nucleotide sequence: TGTGCCAGCAGTTACTCTTACCGGCGGAGTGGTGAAGCTTTCTTT. Translation gives CASSYSYRRSGEAFF.

The genes are TRBV7-8 and TRBJ2-3; unclear D gene. The length of the CDR3 is 15 residues. Trimming stripped 1 base from V and 3 bases from J, with 11 bases between. The germline V gene encodes CDR1 SGHVS and CDR2 FQNEAQ. The CDR3 region has the DNA TGTGCCAGCAGCTTAGAGGGTAGCTCTACAGATACGCAGTATTTT. Amino acid sequence: CASSLEGSSTDTQYF.

CDR3 bases: TGTGCCAGCAAAGGACAGGGGGCAACTAATGAAAAACTGTTTTTT. As protein: CASKGQGATNEKLFF. V and J are TRBV6-5 and TRBJ1-4; 10 positions agree with TRBD1. The J segment lost 0 bases and the V segment lost 7 bases, leaving 2 bases of the junction unmatched. CDR3 length: 15 amino acids. The germline gives CDR1 MNHEY, CDR2 SVGAGI.

This clone was counted once. This sequence joins TRBV7-2 and TRBJ2-5; 8 bases match TRBD2. The germline gives CDR1 SGHTA, CDR2 FQGNSA. V was pared by 5 bases and J by 5 bases, with 10 bases of the junction left unmatched. The CDR3 covers 15 residues. The CDR3: CASSPPRTGGETQYF. The CDR3 nucleotides read TGTGCCAGCAGCCCCCCCCGTACGGGAGGGGAGACCCAGTACTTC.

This clone was seen a single time. V and J are TRBV2 and TRBJ1-1; D may be TRBD1 (5 bases). Germline V gene sequence: CDR1 SNHLY, CDR2 FYNNEI. Trimming cost V 4 bases and J 8 bases, with 11 bases left between them. The CDR3 has 12 residues. The CDR3: CASSGQGKEAFF. The CDR3 DNA reads TGTGCCAGCAGTGGGCAGGGAAAGGAAGCTTTCTTT.

The chain has TRBV5-1 and TRBJ2-1; D not resolved. V was pared by 0 bases and J by 8 bases, with 9 bases between. Looked up from germline, CDR1 is SGHRS and CDR2 is YFSETQ. This CDR3 is 13 amino acids long. The chain's CDR3 is CASSLGTVHEQFF. CDR3 coding DNA: TGCGCCAGCAGCTTGGGGACGGTGCATGAGCAGTTCTTC.

The chain carries TRBV5-1 and TRBJ1-4; the match to TRBD1 covers 9 bases. The CDR3 runs 14 residues. J was trimmed by 3 bases and V by 5 bases; bases with no gene match: 2. Germline CDR1 is SGHRS and CDR2 is YFSETQ. CDR3 loop: CASRQGASNEKLFF. Here the CDR3 DNA reads TGCGCCAGCAGACAGGGGGCCTCTAATGAAAAACTGTTTTTT.

The chain couples TRBV19 to TRBJ2-1; D unclear. The CDR3 has 17 amino acids. V was cut by 6 bases and J by 0 bases, with 18 bases left in between. Germline V gene data show CDR1 as LNHDA and CDR2 as SQIVND (reference sequence). The CDR3 DNA is TGTGCCAGTAGCACTCTCACCTCAGGTAGCTCCTACAATGAGCAGTTCTTC. It translates to CASSTLTSGSSYNEQFF.

The chain couples TRBV19 to TRBJ1-2; 8 positions match TRBD1. Losses at the gene ends were 4 bases for V and 6 bases for J; bases not matched to a gene: 7. The CDR3 loop spans 14 amino acids. The V gene's germline CDR1 is LNHDA and CDR2 SQIVND (reference sequence). CDR3 protein: CASSTNTGGHGYTF. CDR3 DNA sequence: TGTGCCAGTAGTACTAACACAGGGGGACATGGCTACACCTTC. Supplemented by reference TRBV19 and TRBJ1-2, the full variable domain reads DGGITQSPKYLFRKEGQNVTLSCEQNLNHDAMYWYRQDPGQGLRLIYYSQIVNDFQKGDIAEGYSVSREKKESFPLTVTSAQKNPTAFYLCASSTNTGGHGYTFGSGTRLTVV.

The chain links TRBV19 to TRBJ2-7; TRBD2 might be the D (7 bases). V was trimmed by 1 base and J by 6 bases, leaving 16 bases between them. Germline CDR1 and CDR2: LNHDA and SQIVND (reference sequence). This CDR3 region has 15 residues. CDR3 sequence reads: CASSIGAGAGSEQYF. The CDR3 nucleotides read TGTGCCAGTAGTATAGGTGCGGGGGCGGGGTCCGAGCAGTACTTC.

The gene calls are TRBV7-2 and TRBJ2-7; 7 bases are shared with TRBD1. V dropped 1 base and J dropped 7; count of bases not matched to a gene: 7. From germline, CDR1 is SGHTA and CDR2 FQGNSA. This CDR3 is 14 amino acids long. CDR3 nucleotides: TGTGCCAGCAGCTTAGTTGGGACAGAATATGAGCAGTACTTC. This codes for CASSLVGTEYEQYF.

DNA for the CDR3: TGCGCCAGCAGCCCCCCGACAGGGCTTGGAGATACGCAGTATTTT. It encodes CASSPPTGLGDTQYF. V gene TRBV5-1 combines with J gene TRBJ2-3; TRBD1 aligns across 7 bases. The CDR3 sequence is 15 residues long. Trimming took 4 bases from V and 5 from J; bases not matched to a gene: 10. Germline V gene sequence: CDR1 SGHRS, CDR2 YFSETQ.

The rearrangement links TRBV5-1 to TRBJ1-1, with 8 nucleotides matching TRBD1. Losses at the gene ends were 0 bases for V and 2 bases for J; bases not matched to a gene: 3. CDR1 SGHRS and CDR2 YFSETQ come from the germline V gene. The CDR3 is 15 residues long. The CDR3 DNA follows: TGCGCCAGCAGCTTGGAGGGACAGGCTAACACTGAAGCTTTCTTT. It specifies CASSLEGQANTEAFF.

The rearrangement links TRBV27 to TRBJ2-7; D may be TRBD2 (5 bases). This CDR3 has 13 amino acids. CDR1 and CDR2 (germline): MNHEY, SMNVEV (reference sequence). The ends were cut back, 6 bases at V and 6 bases at J, with 15 bases in the middle. This CDR3 reads CASRRARVGEQYF. DNA of the CDR3: TGTGCCAGCAGGAGGGCCCGAGTGGGCGAGCAGTACTTC.

This chain joins TRBV7-9 and TRBJ1-1, with D possibly being TRBD1 (5 bases). This CDR3 has 14 amino acids. In germline, CDR1 is SEHNR, CDR2 FQNEAQ (reference sequence). Deletions cut 8 bases from V and 0 bases from J, with 13 bases between. CDR3 sequence: CASYVGTLNTEAFF. The CDR3 DNA follows: TGTGCCAGCTACGTGGGGACGCTGAACACTGAAGCTTTCTTT.

The chain carries TRBV5-5 and TRBJ1-6, with D unclear. Germline V lookup: CDR1 SGHKS, CDR2 YYEKEE (reference sequence). This CDR3 has 15 amino acids. The V end lost 4 bases, the J end lost 6 bases, and 14 bases lay between the germline ends. The CDR3 is CASSPGRPGNSPLHF. CDR3 nucleotides: TGTGCCAGCAGCCCGGGTCGACCGGGTAATTCACCCCTCCACTTT.

This clone was seen once. V gene TRBV15 combines with J gene TRBJ2-2; TRBD2 matches 9 bases. The CDR3 runs to 19 residues. Germline CDR1 and CDR2: LNHNV and YYDKDF (reference sequence). V was clipped by 1 base and J by 3 bases; unmatched bases: 12. CDR3 sequence reads: CATSRVRRFSGRDTGELFF. CDR3 DNA sequence: TGTGCCACCAGCAGAGTGCGCCGATTTAGCGGGAGAGACACCGGGGAGCTGTTTTTT. The full variable domain, its missing parts supplied by reference TRBV15 and TRBJ2-2, is DAMVIQNPRYQVTQFGKPVTLSCSQTLNHNVMYWYQQKSSQAPKLLFHYYDKDFNNEADTPDNFQSRRPNTSFCFLDIRSPGLGDTAMYLCATSRVRRFSGRDTGELFFGEGSRLTVL.